This is a list of T cell receptor beta chains from one sample in a study of blood T cell repertoires in COVID-19. Some clones are missing from TCRdb's copy, which holds only in-frame ones; the method was immunoSEQ multiplex PCR. The sample has around 310,000 clones; 70% to 90% are singletons. Specimen: PBMCs or T cells enriched from blood (not recorded which). The receptors were sampled from a woman aged 40 to 50 who had recovered from COVID-19. Each CDR3 is given without its conserved first and last residue. Clone size is stated in some rows and not others, as once, few, many or a class when expanded.

V gene	clone size	J gene	CDR3 protein
TRBV7-6	-	TRBJ2-7	ASSLVYRSYEQY
TRBV21-1	-	TRBJ1-3	ASSTRRTGTGVLAIY
TRBV5-4	-	TRBJ1-2	ASSAEIYGYT
TRBV20-1	-	TRBJ1-1	SARQGTEAF
TRBV24-1	-	TRBJ2-7	ATSGSRGGTYEQY
TRBV6-4	-	TRBJ2-3	ASSMDRFTDTQY
TRBV7-8	-	TRBJ2-1	ASSRTSGNNEQF
TRBV7-9	-	TRBJ1-6	ASSSAGQGAGSPLH
TRBV10-2	-	TRBJ1-6	ASRGGLSSYNSPLH
TRBV18	-	TRBJ2-1	ASSPGLVSYNEQF
TRBV18	-	TRBJ1-6	ASSPIDRDSPLH
TRBV27	few	TRBJ2-7	ASSPTSGRLHEQY
TRBV11-3	-	TRBJ2-7	ASSRNPSGKYEQY
TRBV7-7	-	TRBJ2-7	ASSFPPRSGYEQY
TRBV4-3	-	TRBJ1-4	ASSQDHLQFNNEKLF
TRBV5-1	-	TRBJ1-4	ASSRGTGDANEKLF
TRBV30	-	TRBJ1-2	AWSPDRGHYGYT
TRBV15	-	TRBJ2-3	ATSRGLAGDTDTQY
TRBV29-1	few	TRBJ1-1	SVRGNTEAF
TRBV14	-	TRBJ2-1	ASSQWTSGGHEQF
TRBV11-3	-	TRBJ2-3	ASSFAGPRTQY
TRBV4-2	-	TRBJ2-7	ASSWSAGEDEQY
TRBV7-8	once	TRBJ2-5	ASSLRLAVQETQY
TRBV6-6	-	TRBJ2-1	ATRVREGGNEQF
TRBV3-1/TRBV3-2	few	TRBJ1-5	ASSPRQLNQPQH
TRBV2	-	TRBJ1-5	ASSEAHRGGNQPQH
TRBV30	-	TRBJ1-1	AWSFRDRGLFTEAF
TRBV6-4	-	TRBJ2-1	ASSQFTGGGGRSEQF
TRBV14	-	TRBJ1-1	ASSQGQSNTEAF
TRBV20-1	-	TRBJ2-7	SASGPLGTSRNEQY
TRBV19	-	TRBJ1-1	ASSNEGTEAF
TRBV9	-	TRBJ2-7	ASGGGGDEQY
TRBV27	-	TRBJ2-5	ASSHRDSQETQY
TRBV29-1	-	TRBJ2-7	SVRPGLAGGPHEQY
TRBV12-5	-	TRBJ2-7	ASGLDPGQGSYEQY
TRBV2	once	TRBJ1-2	ASSRRQGAFVGYT
TRBV30	-	TRBJ1-5	AWSVSTGHLQPQH